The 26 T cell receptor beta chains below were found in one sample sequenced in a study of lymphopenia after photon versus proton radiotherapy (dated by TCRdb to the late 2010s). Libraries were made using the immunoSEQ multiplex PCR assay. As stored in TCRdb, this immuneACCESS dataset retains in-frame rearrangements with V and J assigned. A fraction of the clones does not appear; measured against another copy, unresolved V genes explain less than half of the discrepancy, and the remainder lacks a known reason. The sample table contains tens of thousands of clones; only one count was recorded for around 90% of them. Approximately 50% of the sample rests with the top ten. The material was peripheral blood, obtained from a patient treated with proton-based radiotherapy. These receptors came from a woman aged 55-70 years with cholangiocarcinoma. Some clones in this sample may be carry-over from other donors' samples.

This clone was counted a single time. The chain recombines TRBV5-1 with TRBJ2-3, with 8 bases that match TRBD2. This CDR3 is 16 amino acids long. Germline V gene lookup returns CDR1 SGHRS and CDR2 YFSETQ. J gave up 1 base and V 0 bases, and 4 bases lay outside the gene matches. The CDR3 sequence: CASSLGQRGRTDTQYF. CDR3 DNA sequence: TGCGCCAGCAGCTTGGGCCAGCGGGGGCGCACAGATACGCAGTATTTT.

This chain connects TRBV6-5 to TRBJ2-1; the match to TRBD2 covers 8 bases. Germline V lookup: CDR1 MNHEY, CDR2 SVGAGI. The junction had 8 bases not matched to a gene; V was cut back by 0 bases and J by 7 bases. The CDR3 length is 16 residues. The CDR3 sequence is CASSYSRGGRVNEQFF. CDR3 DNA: TGTGCCAGCAGTTACTCTCGGGGGGGCAGGGTGAATGAGCAGTTCTTC.

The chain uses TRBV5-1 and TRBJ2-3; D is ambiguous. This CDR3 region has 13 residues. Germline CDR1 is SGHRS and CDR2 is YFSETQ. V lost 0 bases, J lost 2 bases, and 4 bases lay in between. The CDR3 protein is CASSLDITDTQYF. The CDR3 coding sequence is TGCGCCAGCAGCTTGGATATCACAGATACGCAGTATTTT.

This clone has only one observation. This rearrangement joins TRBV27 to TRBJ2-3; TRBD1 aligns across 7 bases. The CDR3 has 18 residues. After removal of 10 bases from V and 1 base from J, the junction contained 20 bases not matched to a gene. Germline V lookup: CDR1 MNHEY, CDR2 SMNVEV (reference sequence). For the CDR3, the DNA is TGTGCCACCAGCACCCTAGACAGGGTAATCTTTGGCACAGATACGCAGTATTTT. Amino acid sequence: CATSTLDRVIFGTDTQYF.

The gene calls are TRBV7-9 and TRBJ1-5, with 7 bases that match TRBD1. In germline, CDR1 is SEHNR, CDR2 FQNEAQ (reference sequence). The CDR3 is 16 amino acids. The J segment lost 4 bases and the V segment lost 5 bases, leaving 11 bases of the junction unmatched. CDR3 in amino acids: CASSPSGQASNQPQHF. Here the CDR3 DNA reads TGTGCCAGCAGCCCCTCAGGACAGGCATCGAATCAGCCCCAGCATTTT.

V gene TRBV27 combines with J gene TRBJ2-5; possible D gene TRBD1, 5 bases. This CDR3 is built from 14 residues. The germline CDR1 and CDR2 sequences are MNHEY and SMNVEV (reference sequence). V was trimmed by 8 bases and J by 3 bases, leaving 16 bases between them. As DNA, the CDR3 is TGTGCCAGCTTTTCGATAGGGGAAAAAGAGACCCAGTACTTC. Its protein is CASFSIGEKETQYF.

CDR3 in DNA: TGTGCCAGCAGCCCCCGGACTAGCGGGAGGTCCTACAATGAGCAGTTCTTC. Encoded protein: CASSPRTSGRSYNEQFF. The chain has TRBV7-2 and TRBJ2-1; 14 bases align to TRBD2. V lost 5 bases, J lost 1 base, and 4 bases stayed unmatched. Per germline, CDR1 SGHTA and CDR2 FQGNSA. This CDR3 is built from 17 residues.

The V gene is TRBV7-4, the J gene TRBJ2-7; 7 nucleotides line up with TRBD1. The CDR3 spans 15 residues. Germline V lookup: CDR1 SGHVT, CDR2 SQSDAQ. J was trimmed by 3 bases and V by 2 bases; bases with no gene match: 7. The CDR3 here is CASSLRGQVSYEQYF. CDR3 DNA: TGTGCCAGCAGCTTAAGGGGGCAGGTTAGCTACGAGCAGTACTTC. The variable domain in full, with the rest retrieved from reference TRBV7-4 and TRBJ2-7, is GAGVSQSPRYKVAKRGRDVALRCDSISGHVTLYWYRQTLGQGSEVLTYSQSDAQRDKSGRPSGRFSAERPERSVSTLKIQRTEQGDSAVYLCASSLRGQVSYEQYFGPGTRLTVT.

CDR3 in DNA: TGCGCCAGCAGCTTGCAGGGGACAAGCGCTTATGGAAACACCATATATTTT. Its protein product is CASSLQGTSAYGNTIYF. The genes are TRBV5-1 and TRBJ1-3, with D tentatively TRBD1 (6 bases). Trimming left V 1 base short and J 3 bases short, with 17 bases between. Germline CDR1 SGHRS, CDR2 YFSETQ. The CDR3 runs to 17 residues.

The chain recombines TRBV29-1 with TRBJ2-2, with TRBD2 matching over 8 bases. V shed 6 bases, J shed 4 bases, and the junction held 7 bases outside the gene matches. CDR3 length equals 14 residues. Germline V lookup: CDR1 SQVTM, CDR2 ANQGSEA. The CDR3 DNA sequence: TGCAGCGTACCCAGGACTAGCAGCACCGGGGAGCTGTTTTTT. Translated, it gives CSVPRTSSTGELFF.

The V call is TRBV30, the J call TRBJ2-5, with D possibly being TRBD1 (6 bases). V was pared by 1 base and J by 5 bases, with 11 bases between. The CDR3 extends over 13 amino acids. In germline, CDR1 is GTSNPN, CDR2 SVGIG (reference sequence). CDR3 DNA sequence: TGTGCCTGGAGTGACAGGGTTTCCGAGACCCAGTACTTC. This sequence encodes CAWSDRVSETQYF.

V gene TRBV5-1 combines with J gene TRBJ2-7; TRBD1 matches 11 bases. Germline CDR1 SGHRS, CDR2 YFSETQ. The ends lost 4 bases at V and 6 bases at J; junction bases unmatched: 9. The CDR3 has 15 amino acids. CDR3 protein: CASSPVGQGESEQYF. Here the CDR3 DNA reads TGCGCCAGCAGCCCGGTGGGACAGGGGGAATCCGAGCAGTACTTC.

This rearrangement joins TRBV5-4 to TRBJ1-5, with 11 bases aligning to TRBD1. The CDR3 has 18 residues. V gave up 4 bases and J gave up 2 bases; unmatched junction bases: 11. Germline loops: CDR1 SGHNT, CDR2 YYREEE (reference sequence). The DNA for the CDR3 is TGTGCCAGCAGCGACGGGACAGGGGGTTTAGGAGGCAATCAGCCCCAGCATTTT. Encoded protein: CASSDGTGGLGGNQPQHF. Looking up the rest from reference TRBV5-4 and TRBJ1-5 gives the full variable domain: ETGVTQSPTHLIKTRGQQVTLRCSSQSGHNTVSWYQQALGQGPQFIFQYYREEENGRGNFPPRFSGLQFPNYSSELNVNALELDDSALYLCASSDGTGGLGGNQPQHFGDGTRLSIL.

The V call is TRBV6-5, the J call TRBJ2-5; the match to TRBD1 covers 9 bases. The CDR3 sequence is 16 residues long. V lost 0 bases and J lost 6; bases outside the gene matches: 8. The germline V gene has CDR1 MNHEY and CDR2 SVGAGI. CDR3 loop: CASSYSVGTGPKTQYF. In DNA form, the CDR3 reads TGTGCCAGCAGTTACTCAGTTGGGACAGGGCCGAAGACCCAGTACTTC.

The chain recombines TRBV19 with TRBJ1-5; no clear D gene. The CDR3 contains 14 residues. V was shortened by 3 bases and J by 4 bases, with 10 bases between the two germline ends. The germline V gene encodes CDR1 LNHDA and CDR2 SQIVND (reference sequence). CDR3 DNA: TGTGCCAGTAGTATTACAGCGCGTAATCAGCCCCAGCATTTT. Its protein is CASSITARNQPQHF.

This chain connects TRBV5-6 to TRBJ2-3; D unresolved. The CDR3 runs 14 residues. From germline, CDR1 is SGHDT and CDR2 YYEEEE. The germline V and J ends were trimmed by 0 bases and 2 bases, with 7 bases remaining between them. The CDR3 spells CASSLGGPTDTQYF. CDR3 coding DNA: TGTGCCAGCAGCTTGGGGGGTCCCACAGATACGCAGTATTTT.

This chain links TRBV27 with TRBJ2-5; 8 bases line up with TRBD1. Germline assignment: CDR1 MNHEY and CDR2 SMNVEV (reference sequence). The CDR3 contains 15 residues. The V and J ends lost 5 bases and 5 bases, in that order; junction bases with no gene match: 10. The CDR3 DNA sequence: TGTGCCAGCAGTGGCTACAGGGGGGTGGCGGAGACCCAGTACTTC. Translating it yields CASSGYRGVAETQYF.

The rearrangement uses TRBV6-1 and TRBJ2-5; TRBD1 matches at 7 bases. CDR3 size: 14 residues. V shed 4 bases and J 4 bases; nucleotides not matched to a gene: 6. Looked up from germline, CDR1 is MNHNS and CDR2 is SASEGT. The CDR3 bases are TGTGCCAGCAGTGTCAACAGGGGCTCAGAGACCCAGTACTTC. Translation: CASSVNRGSETQYF.

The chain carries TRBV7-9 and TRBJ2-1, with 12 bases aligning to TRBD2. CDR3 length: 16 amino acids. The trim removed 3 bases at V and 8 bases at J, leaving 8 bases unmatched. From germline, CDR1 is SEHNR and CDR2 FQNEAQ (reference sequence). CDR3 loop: CASSFPETSGSHEQFF. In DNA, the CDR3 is TGTGCCAGCAGCTTCCCCGAGACTAGCGGGAGCCATGAGCAGTTCTTC.

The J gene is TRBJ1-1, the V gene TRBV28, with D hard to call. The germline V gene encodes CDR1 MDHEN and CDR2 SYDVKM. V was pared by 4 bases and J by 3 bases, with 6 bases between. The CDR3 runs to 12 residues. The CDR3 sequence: CASSSGYTEAFF. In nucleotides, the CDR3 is TGTGCCAGCAGTTCCGGCTACACTGAAGCTTTCTTT.

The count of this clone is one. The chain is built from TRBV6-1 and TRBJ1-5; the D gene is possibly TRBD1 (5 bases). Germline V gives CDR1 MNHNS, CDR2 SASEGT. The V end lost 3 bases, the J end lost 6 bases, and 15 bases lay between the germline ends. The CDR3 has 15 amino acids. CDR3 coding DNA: TGTGCCAGCAGTGAGCAGGTGTCAGGGAGTCAGCCCCAGCATTTT. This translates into CASSEQVSGSQPQHF.

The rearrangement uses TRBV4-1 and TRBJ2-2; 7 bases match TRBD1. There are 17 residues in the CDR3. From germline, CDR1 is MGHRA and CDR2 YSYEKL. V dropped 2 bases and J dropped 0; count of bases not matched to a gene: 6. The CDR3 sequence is CASSQPPGTANTGELFF. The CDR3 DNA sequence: TGCGCCAGCAGCCAACCGCCAGGGACAGCGAACACCGGGGAGCTGTTTTTT.

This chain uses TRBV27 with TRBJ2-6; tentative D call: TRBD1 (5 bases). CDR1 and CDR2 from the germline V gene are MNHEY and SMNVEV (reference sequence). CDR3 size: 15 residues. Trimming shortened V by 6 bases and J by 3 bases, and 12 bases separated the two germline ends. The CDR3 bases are TGTGCCAGCAGAGAAAGGGGCGGTGGGGCCAACGTCCTGACTTTC. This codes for CASRERGGGANVLTF.

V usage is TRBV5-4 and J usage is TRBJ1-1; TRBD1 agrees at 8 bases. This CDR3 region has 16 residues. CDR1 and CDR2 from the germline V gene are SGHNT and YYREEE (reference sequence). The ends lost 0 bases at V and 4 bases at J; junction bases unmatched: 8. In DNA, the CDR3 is TGTGCCAGCAGCTTGGGCACTAACAGGGGGGGCACTGAAGCTTTCTTT. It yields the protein CASSLGTNRGGTEAFF.

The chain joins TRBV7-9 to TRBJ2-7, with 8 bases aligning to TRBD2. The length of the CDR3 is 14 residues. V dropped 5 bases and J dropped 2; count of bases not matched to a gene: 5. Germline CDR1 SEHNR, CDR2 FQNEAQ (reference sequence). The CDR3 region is CASSRPGGAYEQYF. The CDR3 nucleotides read TGTGCCAGCAGCCGGCCCGGGGGGGCCTACGAGCAGTACTTC.

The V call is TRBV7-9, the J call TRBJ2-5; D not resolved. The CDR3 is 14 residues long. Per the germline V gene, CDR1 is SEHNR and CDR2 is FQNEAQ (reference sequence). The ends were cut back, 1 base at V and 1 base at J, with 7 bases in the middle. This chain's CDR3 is CASSLVGFQETQYF. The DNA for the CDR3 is TGTGCCAGCAGCTTAGTGGGATTCCAAGAGACCCAGTACTTC.